This T cell receptor (beta chain) stems from a study of shared clonotypes between healthy human individuals. As to this clone: The antigen is undetermined.

Study observations and caveats: Roughly 5% of naive CD4 clonotypes were common to a handful of donors.

The CDR3 sequence is 14 residues long. Germline loops: CDR1 SGDLS, CDR2 YYNGEE. V lost 3 bases, J lost 7 bases, and 4 bases stayed unmatched. Methods used by the authors: With immunoSEQ giving junction-only sequences and no quality scores, filtering differed. Sequencing used immunoSEQ multiplex PCR; TCRdb keeps in-frame clones, though not all of them. For V, J and clone size, that table is used; D and trimming come from the DNA. Among about 2 million clones listed, roughly 94% were seen once. Naive-designated CD8 cells lacked CD45RO, were positively enriched for CCR7, and omitted terminally differentiated effector memory CD45RA+ cells.

V is TRBV9 and J is TRBJ2-2; 9 nucleotides align to TRBD2. This TCR was recovered from a man between 18 and 29 years old in good health. The sequenced sample was naive CD8+ T cells sorted from blood. The CDR3 coding sequence is TGTGCCAGCAGCGCTAGCGGGATCGGCGGGGAGCTGTTTTTT. It specifies CASSASGIGGELFF. The whole variable domain, remainder taken from reference TRBV9 and TRBJ2-2, is DSGVTQTPKHLITATGQRVTLRCSPRSGDLSVYWYQQSLDQGLQFLIQYYNGEERAKGNILERFSAQQFPDLHSELNLSSLELGDSALYFCASSASGIGGELFFGEGSRLTVL.